Shown below are 22 T cell receptor beta chains from a single sample sequenced in a study of T cells in Graves' hyperthyroidism and ophthalmopathy. TCR beta CDR3 regions were amplified from RNA. In the first-round RT-PCR of the TCR CDR3, the HTBI primer set was used. MiXCR was run by TCRdb on the multiplex PCR reads, yielding one entry per CDR3 protein. Of a few hundred thousand distinct CDR3 sequences in the sample, roughly 17% are singletons; the top ten hold 17%. Material: blood. The receptors were gathered from a young woman with Graves' ophthalmopathy.

Ten or more counts support this clonotype. The CDR3 sequence is CASIEAGTGSVNEQFF. The DNA for the CDR3 is TGTGCCAGCATCGAAGCCGGGACAGGGAGCGTCAATGAGCAGTTCTTC. The rearrangement joins TRBV27 to TRBJ2-1; 9 bases line up with TRBD1. Germline trimming cut 7 bases from V and 6 bases from J; bases unmatched to any gene: 13. CDR3 length: 16 amino acids. CDR1 and CDR2 (germline): MNHEY, SMNVEV (reference sequence).

This clonotype showed up just a few times. V usage is TRBV4-2 and J usage is TRBJ2-1; no firm D call. V gave up 0 bases and J gave up 10 bases, with 7 bases separating them. The CDR3 extends over 12 amino acids. Germline-derived CDR1 and CDR2 are LGHNA and YNFKEQ. The CDR3 DNA is TGTGCCAGCAGCCAAGATAGGGCCGAGCAGTTCTTC. It is translated as CASSQDRAEQFF.

Many counts were recorded for this clonotype. The rearrangement joins TRBV12-3 or TRBV12-4 to TRBJ2-7, with 9 bases that match TRBD2. The length of the CDR3 is 16 residues. Losses at the gene ends were 6 bases for V and 4 bases for J; bases not matched to a gene: 13. The CDR3, as DNA: TGTGCCAGCAGCTTCCTTGCTACTAGCGGGTTTTACGAGCAGTACTTC. The encoded protein is CASSFLATSGFYEQYF.

Regarding this clonotype: A much larger clonotype is one base distant, so this may be a read error. This chain links TRBV5-1 with TRBJ2-7; TRBD1 matches at 10 bases. CDR1 SGHRS and CDR2 YFSETQ come from the germline V gene. The trim removed 0 bases at V and 9 bases at J, leaving 9 bases unmatched. The CDR3 runs to 15 residues. CDR3 loop: CASSLASGTGVGQYF. CDR3 sequence (DNA): TGCGCCAGCAGCTTGGCTTCCGGGACAGGGGTCGGGCAGTACTTC.

In its sample, this clonotype was seen many times. The chain has TRBV15 and TRBJ2-7, with a weak D call TRBD2 (7 bases). The V end lost 0 bases, the J end lost 5 bases, and 14 bases lay between the germline ends. CDR1 and CDR2 (germline): LNHNV, YYDKDF (reference sequence). The CDR3 is 15 residues long. The chain's CDR3 is CATSRDRGGLDEQYF. CDR3 coding DNA: TGTGCCACCAGCAGAGATAGGGGGGGCTTGGACGAGCAGTACTTC.

The CDR3 loop reads CSAEGPFGTEAFF. The DNA for the CDR3 is TGCAGTGCGGAGGGCCCATTCGGCACTGAAGCTTTCTTT. This chain uses TRBV20-1 with TRBJ1-1; D not certain. V was clipped by 6 bases and J by 4 bases, with 15 bases between them. Germline V gene sequence: CDR1 DFQATT, CDR2 SNEGSKA (reference sequence). The CDR3 spans 13 residues.

In its sample, this clonotype was seen many times. This chain connects TRBV5-1 to TRBJ2-3, with 9 nucleotides matching TRBD1. V shed 6 bases and J 7 bases; nucleotides not matched to a gene: 6. CDR1 SGHRS and CDR2 YFSETQ come from the germline V gene. The CDR3 runs to 13 residues. The CDR3 region has the DNA TGCGCCAGCACTATGACAGGGGGGTATACGCAGTATTTT. This sequence encodes CASTMTGGYTQYF.

This clonotype was counted many times. The rearrangement uses TRBV18 and TRBJ1-2, with 9 bases aligning to TRBD1. After removal of 2 bases from V and 7 bases from J, the junction contained 2 bases not matched to a gene. Germline loops: CDR1 KGHSH, CDR2 LQKENI. This CDR3 contains 13 residues. The CDR3 nucleotides read TGTGCCAGCTCACCAACAGGGGGCAGTGGCTACACCTTC. This gives the protein CASSPTGGSGYTF.

This clonotype came up a few times. The rearrangement uses TRBV7-3 and TRBJ2-1; 8 nucleotides match TRBD1. This CDR3 region has 16 residues. Germline CDR1 SGHTA, CDR2 FQGTGA. The J segment lost 6 bases and the V segment lost 2 bases, leaving 9 bases of the junction unmatched. CDR3 nucleotide sequence: TGTGCCAGCAGCTTAGCGCCGGGACAGGCCTTCAATGAGCAGTTCTTC. Translating it yields CASSLAPGQAFNEQFF.

The gene calls are TRBV27 and TRBJ2-3; 10 nucleotides line up with TRBD2. The germline V gene has CDR1 MNHEY and CDR2 SMNVEV (reference sequence). Unmatched junction bases numbered 5, after V lost 4 bases and J lost 1 base. The length of the CDR3 is 16 residues. The CDR3 DNA sequence: TGTGCCAGCAGTTATCTAGCGGGAGAGGGCACAGATACGCAGTATTTT. The encoded protein is CASSYLAGEGTDTQYF.

Note on this clonotype: This could be a read error, since a much larger clone is one nucleotide away. The chain carries TRBV12-3 or TRBV12-4 and TRBJ1-6, with D unclear. The CDR3 sequence is 14 residues long. CDR3 DNA: TGTGCCAGCAGTTTTGACCGTTTTAGTTCACTCCTCCACTTT. It encodes CASSFDRFSSLLHF.

With respect to this clonotype: This could be a read error, since a much larger clone is one nucleotide away. The rearrangement links TRBV20-1 to TRBJ2-7; 9 nucleotides line up with TRBD1. This CDR3 contains 13 residues. CDR1 is DFQATT, CDR2 SNEGSKA, per germline (reference sequence). CDR3 DNA sequence: TGCAGTGCTTCAGGACAGGGGAGGTACGAGCGGTACTTC. Amino acids: CSASGQGRYERYF.

Many counts were recorded for this clonotype. The chain couples TRBV7-9 to TRBJ2-3; 8 nucleotides match TRBD1. This CDR3 contains 17 residues. CDR1 SEHNR and CDR2 FQNEAQ come from the germline V gene (reference sequence). V shed 5 bases, J shed 2 bases, and the junction held 12 bases outside the gene matches. CDR3 residues: CASSRPPGTGITDTQYF. CDR3 DNA sequence: TGTGCCAGCAGCCGACCCCCGGGGACAGGCATCACAGATACGCAGTATTTT.

This clonotype was picked up many times. This chain links TRBV29-1 with TRBJ2-3; weak D call: TRBD1 (6 bases). The V end lost 3 bases, the J end lost 4 bases, and 8 bases lay between the germline ends. Germline CDR1 and CDR2: SQVTM and ANQGSEA. The CDR3 totals 12 residues. In DNA form, the CDR3 reads TGCAGCGTTGACTGGACAGCAGATACGCAGTATTTT. Translating gives CSVDWTADTQYF.

This clonotype was counted many times. V is TRBV24-1 and J is TRBJ2-2, with D uncertain. The CDR3 length is 15 residues. Germline V lookup: CDR1 KGHDR, CDR2 SFDVKD. V shed 4 bases and J shed 1 base, with 9 bases lying between them. The CDR3 DNA reads TGTGCCACCAGTGAACCCATACAGAACACCGGGGAGCTGTTTTTT. It codes for CATSEPIQNTGELFF.

J is TRBJ2-1 and V is TRBV6-2 or TRBV6-3; 8 bases fit TRBD2. This CDR3 contains 19 residues. Germline V CDR1 and CDR2: MNHEY, SVGEGT. The junction had 10 bases not matched to a gene; V was cut back by 0 bases and J by 0 bases. In DNA form, the CDR3 reads TGTGCCAGCAGTTACTCGGGGTCAGCGGGGGCAAGCTCCTACAATGAGCAGTTCTTC. Residues: CASSYSGSAGASSYNEQFF.

This clonotype showed up just a few times. The chain combines TRBV19 with TRBJ1-1; D unclear. With 2 bases removed from V and 5 bases from J, the gap between germline ends came to 9 bases. The CDR3 contains 13 residues. Germline values: CDR1 LNHDA, CDR2 SQIVND (reference sequence). The chain's CDR3 is CASSIWEGTEAFF. In DNA, the CDR3 is TGTGCCAGTAGTATATGGGAGGGAACTGAAGCTTTCTTT.

This clonotype was detected ten times or more. The chain employs TRBV27 and TRBJ1-2; D ambiguous. The CDR3 totals 14 residues. Germline lookup yields CDR1 MNHEY and CDR2 SMNVEV (reference sequence). V was trimmed by 3 bases and J by 0 bases, leaving 8 bases between them. The CDR3 region has the DNA TGTGCCAGCAGTTTTGGCGGTACTAACTATGGCTACACCTTC. It encodes CASSFGGTNYGYTF.

The sample holds a few counts of this clonotype. The rearrangement links TRBV7-2 to TRBJ2-4, with no clear D. There are 15 residues in the CDR3. Germline V gives CDR1 SGHTA, CDR2 FQGNSA. V lost 5 bases to trimming and J lost 0 bases, with 11 bases between them. The CDR3 region is CASSPARLAKNIQYF. CDR3 nucleotides: TGTGCCAGCAGCCCCGCGAGGTTAGCCAAAAACATTCAGTACTTC. Full variable domain (remainder filled in from reference TRBV7-2 and TRBJ2-4): GAGVSQSPSNKVTEKGKDVELRCDPISGHTALYWYRQSLGQGLEFLIYFQGNSAPDKSGLPSDRFSAERTGGSVSTLTIQRTQQEDSAVYLCASSPARLAKNIQYFGAGTRLSVL.

This clonotype has a handful of counts. The chain employs TRBV25-1 and TRBJ2-7; 11 nucleotides line up with TRBD1. V trimming: 2 bases; J trimming: 1 base; junction bases outside the gene matches: 16. CDR3 length equals 20 residues. Germline V gene sequence: CDR1 MGHDK, CDR2 SYGVNS. In DNA form, the CDR3 reads TGTGCCAGCAGTGAAGAGGGTCCGGGACAGGGGGAATGGAGTTCCTACGAGCAGTACTTC. Translation: CASSEEGPGQGEWSSYEQYF.

The chain couples TRBV5-1 to TRBJ1-4; 7 bases are shared with TRBD1. V shed 4 bases, J shed 7 bases, and the junction held 13 bases outside the gene matches. Looked up from germline, CDR1 is SGHRS and CDR2 is YFSETQ. This CDR3 has 16 amino acids. The CDR3 loop reads CASSQSTGEPLEKLFF. CDR3 in DNA: TGCGCCAGCAGCCAATCCACAGGGGAGCCGCTTGAAAAACTGTTTTTT.

This clonotype was seen ten or more times. The CDR3 DNA follows: TGTGCCAGCAGTCCTAGCGGAGAAAACAATGAGCAGTTCTTC. This translates into CASSPSGENNEQFF. J is TRBJ2-1 and V is TRBV28; 7 positions agree with TRBD2. This CDR3 contains 14 residues. The germline V gene encodes CDR1 MDHEN and CDR2 SYDVKM. The junction had 6 bases not matched to a gene; V was cut back by 5 bases and J by 5 bases.